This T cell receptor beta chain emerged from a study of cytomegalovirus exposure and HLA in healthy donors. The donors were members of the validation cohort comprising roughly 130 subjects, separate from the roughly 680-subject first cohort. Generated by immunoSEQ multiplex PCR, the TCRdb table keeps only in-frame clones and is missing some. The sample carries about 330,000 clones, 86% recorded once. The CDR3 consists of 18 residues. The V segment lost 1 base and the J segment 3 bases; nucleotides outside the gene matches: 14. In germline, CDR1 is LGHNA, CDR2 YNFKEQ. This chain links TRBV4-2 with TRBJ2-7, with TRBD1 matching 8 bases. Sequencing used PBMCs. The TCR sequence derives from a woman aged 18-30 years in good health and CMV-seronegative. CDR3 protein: CASSQGPRTGTAFYEQYF. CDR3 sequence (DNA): TGTGCCAGCAGCCAAGGGCCTAGGACAGGGACGGCTTTCTACGAGCAGTACTTC.